What follows are 19 T cell receptor beta chains derived from one specimen sequenced in a study of T cells in Graves' hyperthyroidism and ophthalmopathy. RNA transcripts served as the template for amplifying TCR beta CDR3 regions. First-round RT-PCR targeting the TCR CDR3 was performed with the HTBI primer set. TCRdb re-derived calls from the multiplex PCR reads in MiXCR, one entry per CDR3 protein. Here the sample spans roughly 520,000 distinct CDR3 sequences, around a quarter being singletons. Source material: blood. These receptors were obtained from a woman in her twenties or thirties with Graves' ophthalmopathy.

This clonotype was recorded at least ten times. The chain couples TRBV7-2 to TRBJ1-2; no clear D. V was clipped by 5 bases and J by 3 bases, with 10 bases between them. This CDR3 comprises 13 residues. From germline, CDR1 is SGHTA and CDR2 FQGNSA. CDR3 DNA sequence: TGTGCCAGCAGCAAAGGACGGGACTATGGCTACACCTTC. Protein product: CASSKGRDYGYTF.

This clonotype was observed a few times. The V call is TRBV19, the J call TRBJ1-5; D perhaps matches TRBD1 (6 bases). The CDR3 loop spans 15 amino acids. The germline V and J ends were trimmed by 3 bases and 1 base, with 10 bases remaining between them. In germline, CDR1 is LNHDA, CDR2 SQIVND (reference sequence). CDR3 loop: CASSMSRGSNQPQHF. As DNA, the CDR3 is TGTGCCAGTAGTATGAGCAGGGGAAGCAATCAGCCCCAGCATTTT. The variable domain in full, with the rest retrieved from reference TRBV19 and TRBJ1-5, is DGGITQSPKYLFRKEGQNVTLSCEQNLNHDAMYWYRQDPGQGLRLIYYSQIVNDFQKGDIAEGYSVSREKKESFPLTVTSAQKNPTAFYLCASSMSRGSNQPQHFGDGTRLSIL.

The chain uses TRBV3-1 and TRBJ2-7; TRBD2 aligns across 12 bases. CDR3 length: 17 residues. V gave up 4 bases and J gave up 5 bases; unmatched junction bases: 12. Germline V gene lookup returns CDR1 LGHDT and CDR2 YNNKEL (reference sequence). This CDR3 reads CASSRKGMTSGGNEQYF. The CDR3, as DNA: TGTGCCAGCAGCCGAAAGGGTATGACTAGCGGGGGAAACGAGCAGTACTTC.

At least ten counts were recorded for this clonotype. The chain links TRBV11-1 to TRBJ2-5; 7 bases are a match to TRBD2. J gave up 1 base and V 3 bases, and 20 bases lay outside the gene matches. Germline-derived CDR1 and CDR2 are SGHAT and FQDESV (reference sequence). CDR3 length equals 20 residues. The CDR3 loop reads CASSFAPGLTTMWSQETQYF. CDR3 coding DNA: TGTGCCAGCAGCTTTGCCCCGGGACTAACTACTATGTGGAGCCAAGAGACCCAGTACTTC. The full variable domain, in which reference TRBV11-1 and TRBJ2-5 provide the parts outside the CDR3, is EAEVAQSPRYKITEKSQAVAFWCDPISGHATLYWYRQILGQGPELLVQFQDESVVDDSQLPKDRFSAERLKGVDSTLKIQPAELGDSAMYLCASSFAPGLTTMWSQETQYFGPGTRLLVL.

This clonotype was seen at least ten times. J is TRBJ2-7 and V is TRBV6-1; perhaps TRBD2 as D (6 bases). CDR1 and CDR2 from the germline V gene are MNHNS and SASEGT. The CDR3 consists of 15 residues. V was pared by 6 bases and J by 5 bases, with 20 bases between. The CDR3 sequence is CASREAGKGRDEQYF. CDR3 coding DNA: TGTGCCAGCAGAGAGGCGGGGAAGGGAAGGGACGAGCAGTACTTC.

This clonotype was seen many times. The chain links TRBV29-1 to TRBJ1-2; D may be TRBD1 (6 bases). The V gene's germline CDR1 is SQVTM and CDR2 ANQGSEA. The CDR3 contains 16 residues. V gave up 0 bases and J gave up 4 bases, with 18 bases separating them. This CDR3 is CSVEEGLTGIAYGYTF. As DNA, the CDR3 is TGCAGCGTTGAAGAGGGACTAACAGGGATTGCCTATGGCTACACCTTC.

This clonotype was found many times. The V gene is TRBV2, the J gene TRBJ1-2; D remains ambiguous. This CDR3 is 13 amino acids long. Germline-derived CDR1 and CDR2 are SNHLY and FYNNEI. V lost 4 bases to trimming and J lost 6 bases, with 12 bases between them. The CDR3 reads CASSVRFVNGYTF. DNA for the CDR3: TGTGCCAGCAGTGTAAGGTTTGTGAATGGCTACACCTTC.

This clonotype was found many times. This chain uses TRBV29-1 with TRBJ2-7; D assignment may be TRBD1 or TRBD2 (7 bases each). The CDR3 is made up of 13 amino acids. Germline V gene sequence: CDR1 SQVTM, CDR2 ANQGSEA. The V and J ends lost 5 bases and 2 bases respectively, with 13 bases between them. CDR3 sequence (DNA): TGCAGCGTTAGGCAGGGGGGGCCCTACGAGCAGTACTTC. Translating gives CSVRQGGPYEQYF.

The chain joins TRBV5-5 to TRBJ1-5, with D unclear. The CDR3 is 15 residues long. From germline, CDR1 is SGHKS and CDR2 YYEKEE (reference sequence). Trimming stripped 6 bases from V and 2 bases from J, with 15 bases between. CDR3 coding DNA: TGTGCCAGCATGATTTTGGGTCAAGGCAATCAGCCCCAGCATTTT. The encoded protein is CASMILGQGNQPQHF.

This clonotype has a count of ten or more. The V gene is TRBV6-5, the J gene TRBJ1-1, with D hard to call. V was pared by 8 bases and J by 1 base, with 5 bases between. Germline CDR1 MNHEY, CDR2 SVGAGI. The CDR3 is 11 amino acids. CDR3 amino acids: CASVANTEAFF. The CDR3 nucleotides read TGTGCCAGCGTAGCGAACACTGAAGCTTTCTTT.

V is TRBV2 and J is TRBJ1-3; D call uncertain. The V gene's germline CDR1 is SNHLY and CDR2 FYNNEI. This CDR3 spans 16 amino acids. The V end was cut by 10 bases, the J end by 0 bases, with 19 bases between. The CDR3 DNA is TGTGCCACCACTTTCCGGTCTCGAAGCTCTGGAAACACCATATATTTT. As protein: CATTFRSRSSGNTIYF.

CDR3 sequence (DNA): TGTGCCAGCAGTGAGGGCAGGGCCCTTTACGAGCAGTACTTC. Protein sequence: CASSEGRALYEQYF. The chain links TRBV2 to TRBJ2-7; possible D gene TRBD1, 5 bases. Trimming cost V 3 bases and J 4 bases, with 13 bases left between them. There are 14 residues in the CDR3. Germline V gene lookup returns CDR1 SNHLY and CDR2 FYNNEI.

The V and J genes are TRBV24-1 and TRBJ1-2; 8 bases align to TRBD1. J lost 3 bases, V lost 12 bases, and 11 bases had no gene match. Per the germline V gene, CDR1 is KGHDR and CDR2 is SFDVKD. This CDR3 is 14 amino acids long. The CDR3 sequence is CAVQPGTGYYGYTF. In nucleotides, the CDR3 is TGTGCCGTCCAACCCGGGACAGGCTACTATGGCTACACCTTC.

The J gene is TRBJ1-2, the V gene TRBV24-1; 12 bases agree with TRBD1. This CDR3 is 16 amino acids long. J gave up 4 bases and V 2 bases, and 4 bases lay outside the gene matches. The germline V gene encodes CDR1 KGHDR and CDR2 SFDVKD. CDR3 nucleotide sequence: TGTGCCACCAGTGATTCCGGGACAGGGGGCAGCTATGGCTACACCTTC. Its translation: CATSDSGTGGSYGYTF.

This clonotype occurred many times. At one end, the junction sequence differs from germline, possibly due to a read error. The rearrangement uses TRBV12-3 or TRBV12-4 and TRBJ1-5; D unclear. The CDR3 sequence is 14 residues long. CDR3 sequence: CASGFEAGGQPQHF. The CDR3 coding sequence is TGTGCCAGCGGTTTTGAGGCAGGTGGTCAGCCCCAGCATTTT.

CDR3 protein: CASSLKTGTGISEAFF. CDR3 DNA sequence: TGTGCCAGTAGTCTCAAGACCGGGACAGGGATATCTGAAGCTTTCTTT. The genes are TRBV19 and TRBJ1-1; 9 bases fit TRBD1. The CDR3 is 16 amino acids. In germline, CDR1 is LNHDA, CDR2 SQIVND (reference sequence). Trimming took 5 bases from V and 6 from J; bases not matched to a gene: 13.

Ten or more counts support this clonotype. The chain combines TRBV12-3 or TRBV12-4 with TRBJ1-5; D ambiguous. This CDR3 region has 13 residues. Trimming removed 8 bases from V and 2 bases from J, with 10 bases in between. This CDR3 reads CASAITRNQPQHF. As DNA, the CDR3 is TGTGCCAGCGCCATTACGCGCAATCAGCCCCAGCATTTT.

The V call is TRBV6-1, the J call TRBJ1-2, with a weak D call TRBD1 (5 bases). The CDR3 totals 12 residues. CDR1 and CDR2 from the germline V gene are MNHNS and SASEGT. V was shortened by 9 bases and J by 6 bases, with 14 bases between the two germline ends. CDR3 in amino acids: CASGGKENGYTF. The CDR3 bases are TGTGCCAGTGGGGGGAAAGAGAATGGCTACACCTTC.

This clonotype was observed at least ten times. The chain carries TRBV7-2 and TRBJ2-5; 9 positions match TRBD2. The junction had 7 bases not matched to a gene; V was cut back by 5 bases and J by 6 bases. Germline V gene data show CDR1 as SGHTA and CDR2 as FQGNSA. The CDR3 consists of 14 residues. CDR3 protein: CASSNSGTSQTQYF. The CDR3 region has the DNA TGTGCCAGCAGCAACTCCGGGACTAGCCAGACCCAGTACTTC.